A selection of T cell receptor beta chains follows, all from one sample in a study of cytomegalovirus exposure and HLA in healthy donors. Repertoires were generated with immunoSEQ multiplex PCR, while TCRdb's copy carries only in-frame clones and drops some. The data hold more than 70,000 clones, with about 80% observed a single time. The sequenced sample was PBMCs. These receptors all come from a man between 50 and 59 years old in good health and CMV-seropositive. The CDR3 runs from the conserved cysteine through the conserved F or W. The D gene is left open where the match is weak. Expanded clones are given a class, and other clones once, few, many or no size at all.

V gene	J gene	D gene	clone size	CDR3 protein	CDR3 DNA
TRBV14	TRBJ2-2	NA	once	CASSPTSGELFF	TGTGCCAGCAGCCCAACGAGCGGGGAGCTGTTTTTT
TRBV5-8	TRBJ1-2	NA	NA	CASNAARGYGYTF	TGTGCCAGCAACGCCGCCAGGGGCTATGGCTACACCTTC
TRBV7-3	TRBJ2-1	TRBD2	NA	CASSLTGTSINEQFF	TGTGCCAGCAGCTTAACCGGGACTAGTATCAATGAGCAGTTCTTC
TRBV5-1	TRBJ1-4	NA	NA	CASSLQGVNEKLFF	TGCGCCAGCAGCTTACAGGGTGTGAATGAAAAACTGTTTTTT
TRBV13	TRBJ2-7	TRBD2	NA	CASSSHSGRNEQYF	TGTGCCAGCAGCTCGCACAGCGGGAGGAACGAGCAGTACTTC
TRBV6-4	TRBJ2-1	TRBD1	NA	CASSPGQGAMEQFF	TGTGCCAGCAGCCCGGGACAGGGGGCGATGGAGCAGTTCTTC
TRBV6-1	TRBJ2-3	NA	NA	CASSLAVADTQYF	TGTGCCAGCAGTTTAGCAGTCGCAGATACGCAGTATTTT
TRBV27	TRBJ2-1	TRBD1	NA	CASRLRGPMNEQFF	TGTGCCAGCAGGCTCAGGGGGCCGATGAATGAGCAGTTCTTC
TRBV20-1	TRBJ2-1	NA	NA	CSASEGRDPLF	TGCAGTGCTAGTGAGGGGCGGGATCCCCTCTTC
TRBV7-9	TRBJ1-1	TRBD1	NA	CASSDRATEAFF	TGTGCCAGCAGCGACAGGGCGACTGAAGCTTTCTTT
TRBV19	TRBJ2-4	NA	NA	CASSMTRSESTKNIQYF	TGTGCCAGTAGTATGACCCGGAGCGAATCAACCAAAAACATTCAGTACTTC
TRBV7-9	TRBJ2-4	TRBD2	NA	CASRPDRLAKNSQYF	TGTGCCAGCAGACCCGACAGACTAGCCAAAAACAGTCAGTACTTC
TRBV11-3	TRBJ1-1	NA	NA	CASSKQVNTEAFF	TGTGCCAGCAGCAAACAGGTGAACACTGAAGCTTTCTTT
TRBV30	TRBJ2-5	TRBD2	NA	CAWSQGLAGEETQYF	TGTGCCTGGAGTCAAGGACTAGCGGGAGAAGAGACCCAGTACTTC
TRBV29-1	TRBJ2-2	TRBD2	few	CSVLTSGLNTGELFF	TGCAGCGTTCTCACTAGCGGATTAAACACCGGGGAGCTGTTTTTT
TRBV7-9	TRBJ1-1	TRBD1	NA	CASSGQGKGTEAFF	TGTGCCAGCAGCGGACAGGGGAAGGGCACTGAAGCTTTCTTT
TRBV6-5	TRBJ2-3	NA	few	CASSYSGSGDTQYF	TGTGCCAGCAGTTATAGCGGCTCAGGGGATACGCAGTATTTT
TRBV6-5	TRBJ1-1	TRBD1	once	CASRGTAQRTEAFF	TGTGCCAGCAGGGGGACAGCGCAGCGAACTGAAGCTTTCTTT
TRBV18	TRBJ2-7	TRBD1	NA	CASSPGLRDRGTGEQYF	TGTGCCAGCTCACCAGGACTCCGGGACAGGGGGACCGGCGAGCAGTACTTC
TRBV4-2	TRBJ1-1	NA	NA	CASSQDGAGANTEAFF	TGTGCCAGCAGCCAAGATGGGGCAGGGGCGAACACTGAAGCTTTCTTT
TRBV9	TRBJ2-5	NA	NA	CASSVGPEPFGTQYF	TGTGCCAGCAGCGTGGGGCCAGAACCTTTTGGGACCCAGTACTTC
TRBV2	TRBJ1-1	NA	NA	CASSESFVNTEAFF	TGTGCCAGCAGTGAATCGTTCGTGAACACTGAAGCTTTCTTT
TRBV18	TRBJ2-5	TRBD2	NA	CASSRTSGREAQYF	TGTGCCAGCTCAAGGACTAGCGGGAGGGAGGCCCAGTACTTC
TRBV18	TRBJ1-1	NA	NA	CANSPKQDVNTEAFF	TGTGCCAACTCACCAAAGCAGGATGTGAACACTGAAGCTTTCTTT
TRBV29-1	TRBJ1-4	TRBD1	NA	CSVSGGFNEKLFF	TGCAGCGTTTCAGGGGGCTTTAATGAAAAACTGTTTTTT
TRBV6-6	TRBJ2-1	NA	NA	CASSWTEYNEQFF	TGTGCCAGCAGTTGGACAGAATACAATGAGCAGTTCTTC
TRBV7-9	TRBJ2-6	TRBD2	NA	CSSAGRGSGANGLTF	TGTTCCAGCGCTGGGAGGGGTTCCGGGGCCAACGGCCTGACTTTC
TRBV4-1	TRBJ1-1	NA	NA	CASSQDMRQENTEAFF	TGCGCCAGCAGCCAAGACATGAGACAGGAGAACACTGAAGCTTTCTTT
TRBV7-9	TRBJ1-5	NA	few	CASSTGGEGGQPQHF	TGTGCCAGCAGCACGGGAGGGGAGGGGGGCCAGCCCCAGCATTTT
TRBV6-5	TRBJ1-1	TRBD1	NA	CASTDRAWGVTEAFF	TGTGCCAGCACCGACAGGGCTTGGGGGGTGACTGAAGCTTTCTTT
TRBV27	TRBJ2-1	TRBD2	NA	CASSPPGLAEDYNEQFF	TGTGCCAGCAGTCCCCCTGGGCTAGCGGAAGACTACAATGAGCAGTTCTTC
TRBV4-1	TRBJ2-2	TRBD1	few	CASSHAGTGNTGELFF	TGCGCCAGCAGCCACGCTGGGACAGGGAACACCGGGGAGCTGTTTTTT
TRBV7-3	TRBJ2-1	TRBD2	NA	CASRRTSGSDFEQFF	TGTGCCAGCAGAAGGACTAGCGGGAGTGACTTTGAGCAGTTCTTC
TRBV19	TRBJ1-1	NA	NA	CASSISGLSTEAFF	TGTGCCAGTAGTATATCGGGTTTGAGCACTGAAGCTTTCTTT
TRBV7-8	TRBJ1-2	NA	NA	CASSASATNYGYTF	TGTGCCAGCAGCGCCTCCGCTACTAACTATGGCTACACCTTC
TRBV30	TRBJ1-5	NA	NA	CAWALGGGQPQHF	TGTGCCTGGGCCCTCGGGGGGGGTCAGCCCCAGCATTTT
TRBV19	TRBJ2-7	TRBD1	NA	CASSIMGTGRGYEQYF	TGTGCCAGTAGTATTATGGGGACAGGCCGAGGATACGAGCAGTACTTC
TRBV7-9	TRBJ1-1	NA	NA	CASSLPPASSEAFF	TGTGCCAGCAGCTTACCGCCGGCTAGTTCTGAAGCTTTCTTT
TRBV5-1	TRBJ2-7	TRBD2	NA	CASSLEPRESYEQYF	TGCGCCAGCAGCTTGGAACCGCGGGAGTCCTACGAGCAGTACTTC
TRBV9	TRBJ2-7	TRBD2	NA	CASSVAPGGSYEQYF	TGTGCCAGCAGCGTAGCCCCGGGAGGGTCCTACGAGCAGTACTTC
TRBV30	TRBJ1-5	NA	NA	CAWSVRQGFSNQPQHF	TGTGCCTGGAGTGTACGGCAGGGATTTAGCAATCAGCCCCAGCATTTT
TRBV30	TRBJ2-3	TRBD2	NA	CAWEGGTSGMVGGGTQYF	TGTGCCTGGGAAGGGGGGACTAGCGGGATGGTAGGCGGTGGTACGCAGTATTTT
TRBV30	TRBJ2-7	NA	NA	CAWRGGLGLYEQYF	TGTGCCTGGAGGGGGGGGCTGGGGCTCTACGAGCAGTACTTC
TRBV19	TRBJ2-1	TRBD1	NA	CASTPPDRVNEQFF	TGTGCCAGTACCCCCCCCGACAGGGTTAATGAGCAGTTCTTC
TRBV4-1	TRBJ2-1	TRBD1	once	CASSQSQGVSYNEQFF	TGCGCCAGCAGCCAATCTCAGGGGGTGTCCTACAATGAGCAGTTCTTC
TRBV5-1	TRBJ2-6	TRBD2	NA	CASSSGRLAGGSGANVLTF	TGCGCCAGCAGCTCGGGGAGACTAGCGGGAGGTTCTGGGGCCAACGTCCTGACTTTC
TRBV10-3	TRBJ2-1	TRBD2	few	CAISDPGLLNEQFF	TGTGCCATCAGTGACCCGGGACTACTCAATGAGCAGTTCTTC
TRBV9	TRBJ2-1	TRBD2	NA	CASSVGGRAGISYNEQFF	TGTGCCAGCAGCGTAGGCGGGAGGGCCGGAATCTCCTACAATGAGCAGTTCTTC
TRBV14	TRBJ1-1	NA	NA	CASSQQLLRTEAFF	TGTGCCAGCAGCCAACAACTATTGAGGACTGAAGCTTTCTTT
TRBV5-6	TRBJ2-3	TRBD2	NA	CASSQGLAGVADTQYF	TGTGCCAGCAGCCAGGGACTAGCGGGAGTTGCAGATACGCAGTATTTT
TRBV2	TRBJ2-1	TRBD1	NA	CASGGQGDNEQFF	TGTGCCAGCGGGGGACAGGGGGACAATGAGCAGTTCTTC
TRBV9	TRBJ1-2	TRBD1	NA	CASSGEQGLHRGYTF	TGTGCCAGCAGCGGGGAACAGGGGCTCCATCGGGGCTACACCTTC
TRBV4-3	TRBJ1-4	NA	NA	CASSPTATNEKLFF	TGCGCCAGCAGCCCGACAGCAACTAATGAAAAACTGTTTTTT
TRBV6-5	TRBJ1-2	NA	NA	CASSYEGGRYGYTF	TGTGCCAGCAGTTACGAGGGGGGGCGCTATGGCTACACCTTC
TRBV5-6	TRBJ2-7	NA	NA	CASSLSVYEQYF	TGTGCCAGCAGCTTGTCGGTTTACGAGCAGTACTTC
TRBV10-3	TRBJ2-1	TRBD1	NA	CAIKGDRGPDEQFF	TGTGCCATCAAAGGGGACAGGGGGCCCGATGAGCAGTTCTTC
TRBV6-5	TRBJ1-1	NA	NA	CATYGLSEAFF	TGTGCCACCTACGGGTTATCGGAAGCTTTCTTT
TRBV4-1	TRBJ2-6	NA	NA	CASSQVYSRGANVLTF	TGCGCCAGCAGCCAAGTATACTCGCGAGGGGCCAACGTCCTGACTTTC
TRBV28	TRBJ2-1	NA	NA	CASRLARYEQFF	TGTGCCAGCAGGCTAGCACGGTATGAGCAGTTCTTC